Shown below are 29 T cell receptor beta chains from a single sample sequenced in a study of T cells in localized non-small cell lung cancer. Generated by immunoSEQ multiplex PCR, the TCRdb table keeps only in-frame clones and is missing some. The top ten clones hold 29% of a sample with roughly 25,000 clones, roughly 87% of them seen once. The sequences come from peripheral blood, collected before any cancer treatment. The receptors come from a male donor older than 55 with stage I squamous cell lung carcinoma.

The chain has TRBV7-6 and TRBJ2-5; no reliable D call. Germline V gives CDR1 SGHVS, CDR2 FNYEAQ. This CDR3 spans 12 amino acids. V lost 5 bases to trimming and J lost 0 bases, with 4 bases between them. The CDR3 loop reads CASSSHQETQYF. DNA for the CDR3: TGTGCCAGCAGCAGCCACCAAGAGACCCAGTACTTC.

The V and J genes are TRBV4-3 and TRBJ2-2; 9 positions agree with TRBD1. Germline values: CDR1 LGHNA, CDR2 YSLEER. CDR3 length: 15 amino acids. V was pared by 7 bases and J by 5 bases, with 8 bases of the junction left unmatched. This chain's CDR3 is CASNLGTGITGELFF. In nucleotides, the CDR3 is TGCGCCAGCAACCTGGGGACAGGGATAACCGGGGAGCTGTTTTTT.

The gene calls are TRBV4-1 and TRBJ1-1; D not resolved. The CDR3 extends over 14 amino acids. The V and J ends lost 6 bases and 1 base respectively, with 12 bases between them. Germline V CDR1 and CDR2: MGHRA, YSYEKL. The CDR3 nucleotides are TGCGCCAGCAGTCTACGGACGGGGAACACTGAAGCTTTCTTT. This encodes CASSLRTGNTEAFF.

A few counts support this clone. This chain uses TRBV4-2 with TRBJ1-2; D is uncertain. The CDR3 is made up of 13 amino acids. V was trimmed by 3 bases and J by 1 base, leaving 6 bases between them. Germline lookup yields CDR1 LGHNA and CDR2 YNFKEQ. The CDR3 reads CASSHTDNYGYTF. In DNA, the CDR3 is TGTGCCAGCAGCCATACAGATAACTATGGCTACACCTTC.

The V call is TRBV9, the J call TRBJ2-7; 7 bases match TRBD2. Losses at the gene ends were 1 base for V and 2 bases for J; bases not matched to a gene: 3. CDR1 and CDR2 (germline): SGDLS, YYNGEE. The CDR3 contains 14 residues. The CDR3 DNA reads as TGTGCCAGCAGCGTACTAGCGGAACCCTACGAGCAGTACTTC. It is translated as CASSVLAEPYEQYF. Full variable domain (missing parts from reference TRBV9 and TRBJ2-7): DSGVTQTPKHLITATGQRVTLRCSPRSGDLSVYWYQQSLDQGLQFLIQYYNGEERAKGNILERFSAQQFPDLHSELNLSSLELGDSALYFCASSVLAEPYEQYFGPGTRLTVT.

This sequence joins TRBV28 and TRBJ1-1; D not resolved. The CDR3 extends over 15 amino acids. Trimming took 4 bases from V and 5 from J, leaving 17 bases between them. The germline V gene has CDR1 MDHEN and CDR2 SYDVKM. DNA of the CDR3: TGTGCCAGCAGTTCCCTGGAAGGGAGGTTAACTGAAGCTTTCTTT. Its translation is CASSSLEGRLTEAFF.

In nucleotides, the CDR3 is TGTGCCAGCAGCCCCTTAGGGTCAAATACGCAGTATTTT. It yields the protein CASSPLGSNTQYF. This rearrangement joins TRBV7-3 to TRBJ2-3, with no clear D. CDR3 length: 13 amino acids. Looked up from germline, CDR1 is SGHTA and CDR2 is FQGTGA. V was clipped by 5 bases and J by 7 bases, with 13 bases between them. The whole variable domain, remainder taken from reference TRBV7-3 and TRBJ2-3, is GAGVSQTPSNKVTEKGKYVELRCDPISGHTALYWYRQSLGQGPEFLIYFQGTGAADDSGLPNDRFFAVRPEGSVSTLKIQRTERGDSAVYLCASSPLGSNTQYFGPGTRLTVL.

This chain links TRBV9 with TRBJ1-3; possibly TRBD1 for D (6 bases). Germline V gives CDR1 SGDLS, CDR2 YYNGEE. Trimming left V 4 bases short and J 0 bases short, with 11 bases between. The CDR3 extends over 15 amino acids. CDR3 DNA: TGTGCCAGCAGCCCCCCAGGGGTCTCTGGAAACACCATATATTTT. It yields the protein CASSPPGVSGNTIYF. Filled out from reference TRBV9 and TRBJ1-3, the complete variable domain reads DSGVTQTPKHLITATGQRVTLRCSPRSGDLSVYWYQQSLDQGLQFLIQYYNGEERAKGNILERFSAQQFPDLHSELNLSSLELGDSALYFCASSPPGVSGNTIYFGEGSWLTVV.

This clone came up once. V and J are TRBV7-9 and TRBJ2-7; D ambiguous. The V gene lost 2 bases and the J gene lost 0 bases, with 14 bases spanning the gap. The CDR3 has 16 amino acids. Germline V CDR1 and CDR2: SEHNR, FQNEAQ (reference sequence). The CDR3: CASSLPTRLYSYEQYF. The CDR3 nucleotides read TGTGCCAGCAGCTTACCCACGAGACTGTACTCCTACGAGCAGTACTTC.

This clone was observed once. This sequence joins TRBV7-8 and TRBJ2-1; D is perhaps TRBD2 (6 bases). Trimming took 0 bases from V and 5 from J, leaving 14 bases between them. Germline V lookup: CDR1 SGHVS, CDR2 FQNEAQ. The CDR3 loop spans 16 amino acids. This CDR3 reads CASSLALRGMNNEQFF. DNA for the CDR3: TGTGCCAGCAGCTTAGCACTGCGCGGGATGAACAATGAGCAGTTCTTC.

The rearrangement joins TRBV5-5 to TRBJ1-1; 8 bases are a match to TRBD1. The germline V gene encodes CDR1 SGHKS and CDR2 YYEKEE (reference sequence). The ends lost 2 bases at V and 1 base at J; junction bases unmatched: 4. The CDR3 runs to 15 residues. CDR3 amino acids: CASSFWDRTNTEAFF. Here the CDR3 DNA reads TGTGCCAGCAGCTTCTGGGACAGGACGAACACTGAAGCTTTCTTT.

The chain uses TRBV7-2 and TRBJ2-3; the D gene could be TRBD1 or TRBD2 (5 bases each). The CDR3 extends over 14 amino acids. Trimming pared 5 bases from V and 5 bases from J, leaving 14 bases between. Germline CDR1 reads SGHTA; CDR2 reads FQGNSA. CDR3 sequence: CASSGGPSEDTQYF. DNA for the CDR3: TGTGCCAGCAGCGGGGGACCCTCGGAAGATACGCAGTATTTT.

The chain is built from TRBV6-1 and TRBJ2-1, with 10 positions matching TRBD2. Germline-derived CDR1 and CDR2 are MNHNS and SASEGT. The CDR3 has 14 amino acids. V shed 8 bases and J 7 bases; nucleotides not matched to a gene: 8. The CDR3 loop is CASEGSSGGNEQFF. In DNA form, the CDR3 reads TGTGCCAGCGAGGGTAGTAGCGGGGGGAATGAGCAGTTCTTC.

V is TRBV18 and J is TRBJ1-2; D may be TRBD1 (5 bases). The CDR3 loop spans 14 amino acids. The ends were cut back, 2 bases at V and 6 bases at J, with 13 bases in the middle. Germline V gives CDR1 KGHSH, CDR2 LQKENI. CDR3 in amino acids: CASSPGAGTDGYTF. DNA of the CDR3: TGTGCCAGCTCACCAGGAGCCGGGACGGATGGCTACACCTTC. The complete variable domain, with remaining parts taken from reference TRBV18 and TRBJ1-2, reads NAGVMQNPRHLVRRRGQEARLRCSPMKGHSHVYWYRQLPEEGLKFMVYLQKENIIDESGMPKERFSAEFPKEGPSILRIQQVVRGDSAAYFCASSPGAGTDGYTFGSGTRLTVV.

In this sample, this clone turned up once. V usage is TRBV19 and J usage is TRBJ1-4; 7 nucleotides agree with TRBD1. Looked up from germline, CDR1 is LNHDA and CDR2 is SQIVND (reference sequence). This CDR3 is built from 16 residues. J was trimmed by 0 bases and V by 4 bases; bases with no gene match: 5. The CDR3 DNA follows: TGTGCCAGTAGTACAGGGGGAACAACAACTAATGAAAAACTGTTTTTT. Amino acid sequence: CASSTGGTTTNEKLFF.

This sequence joins TRBV6-1 and TRBJ1-2; no clear D. The CDR3 has 12 amino acids. V lost 1 base, J lost 8 bases, and 8 bases lay in between. Germline CDR1 is MNHNS and CDR2 is SASEGT. The CDR3 DNA is TGTGCCAGCAGTGAAGTAGCAGGCGGCTACACCTTC. This encodes CASSEVAGGYTF.

V usage is TRBV5-4 and J usage is TRBJ1-1, with TRBD1 matching 8 bases. V shed 3 bases and J 2 bases; nucleotides not matched to a gene: 15. Germline CDR1 reads SGHNT; CDR2 reads YYREEE (reference sequence). The CDR3 covers 18 residues. CDR3 sequence (DNA): TGTGCCAGCAGCTGGGGACCCGGGACAGGCTTTAGCAACACTGAAGCTTTCTTT. Protein sequence: CASSWGPGTGFSNTEAFF.

The V gene is TRBV6-6, the J gene TRBJ2-3; D uncertain. Trimming took 8 bases from V and 6 from J, leaving 12 bases between them. Germline V gene sequence: CDR1 MNHNY, CDR2 SVGAGI (reference sequence). The CDR3 loop spans 12 amino acids. CDR3 in amino acids: CASEAPPDTQYF. The CDR3 DNA follows: TGTGCCAGCGAGGCCCCACCGGATACGCAGTATTTT.

V is TRBV18 and J is TRBJ1-5; D not certain. This CDR3 has 14 residues. Germline values: CDR1 KGHSH, CDR2 LQKENI. V dropped 2 bases and J dropped 5 bases, with 10 bases sitting between them. DNA of the CDR3: TGTGCCAGCTCACCAGGTGGCTCAGATCAGCCCCAGCATTTT. It codes for CASSPGGSDQPQHF. The whole variable domain, filled in from reference TRBV18 and TRBJ1-5, reads NAGVMQNPRHLVRRRGQEARLRCSPMKGHSHVYWYRQLPEEGLKFMVYLQKENIIDESGMPKERFSAEFPKEGPSILRIQQVVRGDSAAYFCASSPGGSDQPQHFGDGTRLSIL.

The rearrangement links TRBV18 to TRBJ2-7; 11 bases fit TRBD1. The V gene end was trimmed by 6 bases and the J gene end by 3 bases; junction bases not matched to a gene: 4. Germline V gives CDR1 KGHSH, CDR2 LQKENI. This CDR3 is built from 14 residues. The CDR3 protein is CASSTGTGGYEQYF. The CDR3 nucleotides read TGTGCCAGCTCGACCGGGACAGGGGGCTACGAGCAGTACTTC.

The rearrangement links TRBV7-6 to TRBJ2-5, with 8 positions matching TRBD1. CDR3 size: 14 residues. Germline V lookup: CDR1 SGHVS, CDR2 FNYEAQ. V was clipped by 6 bases and J by 5 bases; unmatched bases: 8. The CDR3 protein is CASSPGGGWETQYF. The CDR3 DNA reads TGTGCCAGCAGTCCAGGGGGCGGTTGGGAGACCCAGTACTTC.

The gene calls are TRBV5-4 and TRBJ2-5; D unclear. CDR3 length: 12 residues. The V and J ends lost 3 bases and 2 bases respectively, with 5 bases between them. CDR1 is SGHNT and CDR2 is YYREEE in the germline V gene (reference sequence). In nucleotides, the CDR3 is TGTGCCAGCAGCTCACCACAAGAGACCCAGTACTTC. Protein sequence: CASSSPQETQYF.

J is TRBJ1-1 and V is TRBV9; tentative D call: TRBD1 (6 bases). The V and J ends lost 3 bases and 3 bases respectively, with 12 bases between them. Germline CDR1 reads SGDLS; CDR2 reads YYNGEE. The CDR3 spans 14 residues. CDR3 in amino acids: CASSEGHTYTEAFF. DNA for the CDR3: TGTGCCAGCAGCGAGGGACATACCTACACTGAAGCTTTCTTT.

The chain has TRBV10-3 and TRBJ2-7; perhaps TRBD1 as D (6 bases). CDR3 length: 14 residues. Trimming took 11 bases from V and 5 from J, leaving 22 bases between them. The germline V gene has CDR1 ENHRY and CDR2 SYGVKD. The CDR3 protein is CASEGVPQGNEQYF. The CDR3 nucleotides read TGTGCCTCCGAGGGGGTCCCGCAAGGGAACGAGCAGTACTTC.

The J gene is TRBJ2-5, the V gene TRBV27; weak D call: TRBD1 (6 bases). The CDR3 totals 13 residues. The V and J ends lost 6 bases and 10 bases respectively, with 18 bases between them. Germline V gene lookup returns CDR1 MNHEY and CDR2 SMNVEV (reference sequence). The CDR3 sequence: CASSSTRGTIQYF. CDR3 bases: TGTGCCAGCAGCAGTACTAGGGGGACGATCCAGTACTTC.

V usage is TRBV19 and J usage is TRBJ2-7; 10 positions agree with TRBD2. Germline V gene lookup returns CDR1 LNHDA and CDR2 SQIVND (reference sequence). The CDR3 has 15 residues. The junction had 5 bases not matched to a gene; V was cut back by 3 bases and J by 3 bases. The CDR3 region is CASSIALAGNYEQYF. The CDR3 coding sequence is TGTGCCAGTAGTATTGCACTAGCGGGAAACTACGAGCAGTACTTC. Full variable domain (outside the CDR3, taken from reference TRBV19 and TRBJ2-7): DGGITQSPKYLFRKEGQNVTLSCEQNLNHDAMYWYRQDPGQGLRLIYYSQIVNDFQKGDIAEGYSVSREKKESFPLTVTSAQKNPTAFYLCASSIALAGNYEQYFGPGTRLTVT.

The rearrangement links TRBV7-8 to TRBJ1-4; D is ambiguous. V shed 5 bases and J shed 5 bases, with 15 bases lying between them. This CDR3 contains 15 residues. CDR1 is SGHVS, CDR2 FQNEAQ, per germline. The CDR3 spells CASSRRTHPNEKLFF. Here the CDR3 DNA reads TGTGCCAGCAGCCGGAGGACGCACCCCAATGAAAAACTGTTTTTT.

The chain couples TRBV6-5 to TRBJ2-7; D possibly uses TRBD1 or TRBD2 (6 bases each). Per the germline V gene, CDR1 is MNHEY and CDR2 is SVGAGI. The V and J ends lost 5 bases and 9 bases respectively, with 14 bases between them. The CDR3 totals 12 residues. The CDR3 region is CASSPSGAVQYF. In nucleotides, the CDR3 is TGTGCCAGCAGTCCGTCGGGGGCTGTGCAGTACTTC.

The chain carries TRBV5-1 and TRBJ1-3; a possible D gene is TRBD1 (5 bases). This CDR3 has 14 amino acids. V lost 4 bases to trimming and J lost 2 bases, with 10 bases between them. Germline V gene data show CDR1 as SGHRS and CDR2 as YFSETQ. This CDR3 reads CASSAGVTGNTIYF. CDR3 in DNA: TGCGCCAGCAGCGCGGGGGTGACTGGAAACACCATATATTTT.